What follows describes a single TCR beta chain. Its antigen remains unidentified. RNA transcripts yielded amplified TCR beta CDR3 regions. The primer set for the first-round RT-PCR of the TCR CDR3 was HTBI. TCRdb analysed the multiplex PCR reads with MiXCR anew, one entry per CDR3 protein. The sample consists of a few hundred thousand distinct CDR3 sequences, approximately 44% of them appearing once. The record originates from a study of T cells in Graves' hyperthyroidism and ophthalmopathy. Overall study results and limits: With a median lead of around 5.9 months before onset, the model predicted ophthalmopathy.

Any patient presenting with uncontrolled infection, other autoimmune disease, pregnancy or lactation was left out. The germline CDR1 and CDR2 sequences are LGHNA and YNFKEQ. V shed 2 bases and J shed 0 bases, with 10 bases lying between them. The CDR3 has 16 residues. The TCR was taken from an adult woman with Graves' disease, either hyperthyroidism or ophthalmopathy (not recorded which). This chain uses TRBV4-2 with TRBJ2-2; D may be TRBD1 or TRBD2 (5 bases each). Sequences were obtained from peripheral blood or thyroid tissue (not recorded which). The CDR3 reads CASSQPLGANTGELFF. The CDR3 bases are TGTGCCAGCAGCCAACCATTGGGGGCGAACACCGGGGAGCTGTTTTTT.